This T cell receptor (beta chain) was captured by sequencing in a study of shared clonotypes between healthy human individuals. Study-wide findings and caveats: It was anticipated that sequencing depth would influence how many clonotypes donors shared. As a rule, naive subsets had a larger estimated richness than memory subsets. Represented diversity (both genetic and exposure-history) was limited by the small number of donors.

Generated by immunoSEQ multiplex PCR, the TCRdb table keeps only in-frame clones and is missing some. The sample includes about 2 million clones, less than 95% of them seen just once. The CDR3 covers 16 residues. The V end lost 0 bases, the J end lost 4 bases, and 15 bases lay between the germline ends. CDR1 MGHRA and CDR2 YSYEKL come from the germline V gene. Naive CD8 cells lacked CD45RO and underwent positive selection for CCR7, leaving out terminally differentiated effector memory CD45RA+ cells. This clone was seen a single time. The antigen is undetermined. Sequenced material: naive CD8+ T cells sorted from blood. The V gene is TRBV4-1, the J gene TRBJ1-2, with D maybe TRBD1 (5 bases). This TCR derives from a man between 18 and 29 years old in good health. The DNA of the CDR3 is TGCGCCAGCAGCCAAGATAGGATACAGGCGGGCTATGGCTACACCTTC. As protein: CASSQDRIQAGYGYTF.